The T cell receptor (beta chain) described here comes from a study of blood T cells in healthy people across ages. Then a second PCR, running about 6 to 11 cycles, was carried out with a sample-barcoded 5' primer and a J-beta primer mix. TCRdb analysed the 5' RACE reads with MiXCR anew, one entry per CDR3 protein. The table includes roughly 1.4 million distinct CDR3 sequences, 45% to 70% detected once. Study conclusions and caveats: Both naive CD4+ cell counts and diversity were greater in long-lived donors than in aged donors. TCR beta diversity per million T cells fell roughly linearly with age.

The CDR3 is 12 residues long. Germline loops: CDR1 DFQATT, CDR2 SNEGSKA (reference sequence). The germline V and J ends were trimmed by 4 bases and 4 bases, with 10 bases remaining between them. Notes on this clonotype: Antigen unknown.

This sequence originates from a man younger than 35 in good health. The genes are TRBV20-1 and TRBJ2-5, with D possibly matching TRBD2 (6 bases). The sample taken for sequencing was blood. CDR3 nucleotides: TGCAGTGCTACGGACTATTTAGAGACCCAGTACTTC. Residues: CSATDYLETQYF.